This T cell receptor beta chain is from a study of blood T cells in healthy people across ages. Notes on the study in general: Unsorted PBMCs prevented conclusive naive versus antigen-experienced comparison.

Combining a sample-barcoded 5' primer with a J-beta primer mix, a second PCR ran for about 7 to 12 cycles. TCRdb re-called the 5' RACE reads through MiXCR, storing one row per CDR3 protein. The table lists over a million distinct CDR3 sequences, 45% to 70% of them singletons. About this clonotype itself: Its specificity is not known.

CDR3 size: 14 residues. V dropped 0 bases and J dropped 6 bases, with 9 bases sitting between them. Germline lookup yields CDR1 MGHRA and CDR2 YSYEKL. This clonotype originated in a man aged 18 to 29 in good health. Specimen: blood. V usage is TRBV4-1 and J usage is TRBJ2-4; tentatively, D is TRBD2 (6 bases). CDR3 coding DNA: TGCGCCAGCAGCCAAGATCACGGGGGAAACATTCAGTACTTC. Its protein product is CASSQDHGGNIQYF.